The sequence of this TCR beta chain was determined in a study of CD8 T cells in Susac syndrome (dated by TCRdb to the late 2010s). Regarding the complete study: Of the Susac syndrome patients who were sequenced, eight were in clinical remission while six had clinically active disease. At the time of blood withdrawal, Susac syndrome patients were either therapy-naive, taking corticosteroids (with some also receiving IVIg), or on IVIg alone. The study used repertoire sequencing to test whether antigen drove CD8+ T cell activation and differentiation in Susac syndrome.

Overall study outcomes, separate from this receptor: The TCR sequencing and HLA analysis was acknowledged to have included a relatively small number of individuals. No clonal expansion was detected in the CD4+ T cell repertoire of Susac syndrome patients.

Turning to this clonotype: What this receptor recognizes is not known. The record has no base qualities; no much larger clone is one base away.

CDR1 and CDR2 were assigned from the germline V gene as MNHEY and SVGAGI. V lost 2 bases and J lost 4 bases, and the count of bases not matched to a germline gene is 16. The CDR3 has 18 amino acids, counting the end cysteine and phenylalanine. The read is trimmed to its CDR3 DNA, 54 bases read in frame from base 1. Peripheral blood CD8+ and CD4+ T cells from healthy donors, Susac syndrome patients and multiple sclerosis patients were profiled by high-throughput TCR beta sequencing. Recently defined diagnostic criteria for definite or probable disease were met by the Susac syndrome patients. CD8+ TEMRA cells were enriched by FACS, while bulk CD8+ and CD4+ T cells were purified by magnetic negative isolation. Blood was drawn into EDTA tubes, processed within 24 hours, and PBMCs were isolated by density gradient centrifugation. PBMCs intended for TCR sequencing were cryopreserved in liquid nitrogen and thawed later in a water bath at 37 degrees C. The sorted or isolated CD4+, CD8+ and CD8+ TEMRA cells reached a purity of at least 90%.

RNA was extracted using the RNeasy kit, and 0.5 to 1 microgram was reverse transcribed with random hexamers. The immunoSEQ multiplex PCR assay, covering 54 Vbeta and 13 Jbeta segments, was used to amplify TCR beta CDR3 regions. PCR amplification bias was corrected by using a synthetic template baseline for primer optimization and computational correction. Per the source publication's procedure: Only productive sequences were kept, with reads annotated to V, D and J genes according to IMGT and analyzed in immunoSEQ Analyzer. To calculate clonality, Shannon entropy was normalized by log2 of the number of productive unique sequences and then subtracted from one. For each patient and control, public and private clones were evaluated within the 100 most prevalent clones. A clone was defined as Susac-specific if it was absent from the healthy and MS cohorts, from approximately 980 published viral clones and from other ImmuneACCESS disease sequences. TCRdb handled the public reads itself, with Q25 trimming in fastp and clone calling in MiXCR, and kept productive beta chains. Each record represents a unique CDR3 protein, reported with the most common genes and DNA among its rows. The authors' filters were not applied to this entry. The sample yields 210,000 or so distinct CDR3 sequences; approximately 94% were counted once. Together, the top ten hold approximately 0.15% of the sample.

The chain uses TRBV6-5 and TRBJ1-2, and 7 bases in between align with TRBD1. What was sequenced was CD4+ T cells from PBMCs. The source is a human donor with Susac syndrome. The nucleotides read TGTGCCAGCAGTTACCGCGTAGCCGGGACAGCTCATTCCTATGGCTACACCTTC. Translated, it reads CASSYRVAGTAHSYGYTF.